Listed below are T cell receptor beta chains from one sample, sequenced in a study of chemoradiotherapy in HPV16-positive cancers. Some clones are missing from TCRdb's copy, which holds only in-frame ones; the method was immunoSEQ multiplex PCR. Counted here are just over 7,500 clones, roughly four fifths occurring once; the ten biggest clones make up 3%. The starting material was blood, obtained from a patient who underwent chemoradiotherapy. These receptors were collected from a human donor with HPV-associated anogenital cancer. Both conserved end residues are part of each CDR3. Fields, in order: J gene, CDR3 length, D gene, V gene, clone size, CDR3 DNA, CDR3 protein. D genes are given only for firm matches. Clone size, where shown, is once, few, many, or a class for clones that have expanded.

J gene: TRBJ2-1
CDR3 length: 15
D gene: TRBD1
V gene: TRBV6-6
clone size: NA
CDR3 DNA: TGTGCCAGCAGCCTCCCCGGGACAGGGTACAATGAGCAGTTCTTC
CDR3 protein: CASSLPGTGYNEQFF

J gene: TRBJ2-1
CDR3 length: 16
D gene: TRBD1
V gene: TRBV11-3
clone size: NA
CDR3 DNA: TGTGCCAGCAGCTATTCCGGGACAGACCTTTACAATGAGCAGTTCTTC
CDR3 protein: CASSYSGTDLYNEQFF

J gene: TRBJ2-1
CDR3 length: 12
D gene: TRBD2
V gene: TRBV18
clone size: NA
CDR3 DNA: TGTGCCAGCTCAAGACTAGCGAATGAGCAGTTCTTC
CDR3 protein: CASSRLANEQFF

J gene: TRBJ1-6
CDR3 length: 15
D gene: NA
V gene: TRBV6-1
clone size: medium-sized
CDR3 DNA: TGTGCCAGCAGTGAACCCCAGGGGAGGAATTCACCCCTCCACTTT
CDR3 protein: CASSEPQGRNSPLHF

J gene: TRBJ1-2
CDR3 length: 13
D gene: NA
V gene: TRBV7-9
clone size: NA
CDR3 DNA: TGTGCCAGCAGCCCAACCCGGGACTATGGCTACACCTTC
CDR3 protein: CASSPTRDYGYTF

J gene: TRBJ2-7
CDR3 length: 13
D gene: NA
V gene: TRBV7-9
clone size: NA
CDR3 DNA: TGTGCCAGCAGCCCCACAGGGTACTACGAGCAGTACTTC
CDR3 protein: CASSPTGYYEQYF

J gene: TRBJ2-1
CDR3 length: 17
D gene: TRBD2
V gene: TRBV7-8
clone size: NA
CDR3 DNA: TGTGCCAGCAGCCGGTCATTTAGCGGGAGATTCGACAATGAGCAGTTCTTC
CDR3 protein: CASSRSFSGRFDNEQFF

J gene: TRBJ1-1
CDR3 length: 13
D gene: NA
V gene: TRBV19
clone size: NA
CDR3 DNA: TGTGCCAGTAGTGCTCACATCAACACTGAAGCTTTCTTT
CDR3 protein: CASSAHINTEAFF

J gene: TRBJ1-6
CDR3 length: 17
D gene: NA
V gene: TRBV4-2
clone size: once
CDR3 DNA: TGTGCCAGCAGCCAACCCCCCGCACCCGGTTATAATTCACCCCTCCACTTT
CDR3 protein: CASSQPPAPGYNSPLHF

J gene: TRBJ2-7
CDR3 length: 14
D gene: TRBD1
V gene: TRBV7-9
clone size: NA
CDR3 DNA: TGTGCCAGCACCACACGACAGGGGAATTACGAGCAGTACTTC
CDR3 protein: CASTTRQGNYEQYF

J gene: TRBJ2-7
CDR3 length: 14
D gene: TRBD1
V gene: TRBV5-6
clone size: once
CDR3 DNA: TGTGCCAGCAGCTCCCGGGACAGAAGCTACGAGCAGTACTTC
CDR3 protein: CASSSRDRSYEQYF

J gene: TRBJ1-1
CDR3 length: 14
D gene: NA
V gene: TRBV6-1
clone size: once
CDR3 DNA: TGTGCCAGCAGGGAAGGGATCAGGTACACTGAAGCTTTCTTT
CDR3 protein: CASREGIRYTEAFF

J gene: TRBJ2-7
CDR3 length: 14
D gene: NA
V gene: TRBV18
clone size: NA
CDR3 DNA: TGTGCCAGCTCACCACGGGACACGGACTACGAGCAGTACTTC
CDR3 protein: CASSPRDTDYEQYF

J gene: TRBJ2-7
CDR3 length: 14
D gene: NA
V gene: TRBV6-5
clone size: NA
CDR3 DNA: TGTGCCAGCAACCCACAGGGCATCGGGGCCGAGCAGTACTTC
CDR3 protein: CASNPQGIGAEQYF

J gene: TRBJ2-7
CDR3 length: 14
D gene: TRBD1
V gene: TRBV13
clone size: few
CDR3 DNA: TGTGCCAGCACCAATGGACAGGACTCCTACGAGCAGTACTTC
CDR3 protein: CASTNGQDSYEQYF

J gene: TRBJ2-4
CDR3 length: 15
D gene: NA
V gene: TRBV25-1
clone size: NA
CDR3 DNA: TGTGCCAGCATGGGGGTCCGAGAAACCAAAAACATTCAGTACTTC
CDR3 protein: CASMGVRETKNIQYF

J gene: TRBJ2-3
CDR3 length: 15
D gene: TRBD2
V gene: TRBV6-1
clone size: NA
CDR3 DNA: TGTGCCAGCAGTGAAGCTAGCGGGGCAACAGATACGCAGTATTTT
CDR3 protein: CASSEASGATDTQYF

J gene: TRBJ2-3
CDR3 length: 14
D gene: NA
V gene: TRBV12-5
clone size: NA
CDR3 DNA: TGTGCTAGTGGTTTGGGCCAGGGTACAGATACGCAGTATTTT
CDR3 protein: CASGLGQGTDTQYF

J gene: TRBJ1-6
CDR3 length: 11
D gene: NA
V gene: TRBV11-2
clone size: few
CDR3 DNA: TGTGCCAGCAGCTTAGCGGGCCACCTCCACTTT
CDR3 protein: CASSLAGHLHF

J gene: TRBJ1-6
CDR3 length: 12
D gene: NA
V gene: TRBV23-1
clone size: NA
CDR3 DNA: TGCGCCAGCACCCCGACCGGGTCACCCCTCCACTTT
CDR3 protein: CASTPTGSPLHF

J gene: TRBJ1-4
CDR3 length: 14
D gene: NA
V gene: TRBV5-1
clone size: once
CDR3 DNA: TGCGCCAGCAGCTTGGCCTGGGGGCGCGAAAAACTGTTTTTT
CDR3 protein: CASSLAWGREKLFF